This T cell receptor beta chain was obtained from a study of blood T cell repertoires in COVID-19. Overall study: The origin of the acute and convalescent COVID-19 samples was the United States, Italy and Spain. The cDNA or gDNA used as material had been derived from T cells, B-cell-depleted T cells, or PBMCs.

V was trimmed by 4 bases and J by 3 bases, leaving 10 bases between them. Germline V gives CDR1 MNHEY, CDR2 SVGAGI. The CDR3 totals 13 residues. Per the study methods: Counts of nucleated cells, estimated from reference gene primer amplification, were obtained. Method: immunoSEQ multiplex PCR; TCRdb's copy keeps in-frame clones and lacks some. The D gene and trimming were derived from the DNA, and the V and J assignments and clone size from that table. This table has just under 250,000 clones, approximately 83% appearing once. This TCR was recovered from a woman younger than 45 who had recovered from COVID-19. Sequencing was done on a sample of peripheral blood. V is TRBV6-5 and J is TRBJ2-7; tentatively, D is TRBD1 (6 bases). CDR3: CASSSTGIYEQYF. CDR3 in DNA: TGTGCCAGCAGTTCTACAGGGATCTACGAGCAGTACTTC.